This TCR beta chain was captured in a study of CD8 T cells in Susac syndrome. The authors negatively isolated CD8+ and CD4+ T cells and FACS-enriched TEMRA cells. Reverse transcription of roughly 0.45 to 1 ug RNA used random hexamers. With immunoSEQ multiplex PCR, TCR beta CDR3 was amplified across 54 Vbeta and 13 Jbeta. TCRdb reprocessed the immunoSEQ multiplex PCR reads via MiXCR and lists one record per CDR3 protein. The profile covers some 450,000 distinct CDR3 sequences, with about 85% appearing a single time and about 0.12% taken by the ten largest. Sequenced: CD8+ T cells from PBMCs. The sequence derives from a human donor with multiple sclerosis.

In DNA, the CDR3 is TGCAGTGCTAGGGTACTCGGGGGGCGAGAGACCCAGTACTTC. It translates to CSARVLGGRETQYF. This rearrangement joins TRBV20-1 to TRBJ2-5; perhaps TRBD2 as D (7 bases). V lost 3 bases and J 4 bases, leaving 15 bases between the germline ends. The CDR3 has 14 residues. Germline lookup yields CDR1 DFQATT and CDR2 SNEGSKA (reference sequence).